The 28 T cell receptor beta chains presented below share a single source sample, sequenced in a study of T cell repertoires in cytomegalovirus infection. From the reads, TCRdb called clonotypes with MiXCR, one entry per CDR3 protein. The data contain under 600,000 distinct CDR3 sequences, approximately 17% of them singletons. The specimen sequenced was CD8+ T cells from PBMCs. All receptors come from a human donor in good health (CMV status not recorded). Some clones in this sample may be carry-over from other donors' samples.

The rearrangement joins TRBV10-2 to TRBJ2-6, with TRBD1 matching over 10 bases. J was trimmed by 2 bases and V by 6 bases; bases with no gene match: 4. Per germline, CDR1 WSHSY and CDR2 SAAADI. The length of the CDR3 is 16 residues. This CDR3 reads CASRGQGPPGANVLTF. The DNA of the CDR3 is TGCGCCAGCAGGGGACAGGGGCCTCCTGGGGCCAACGTCCTGACTTTC.

A note on this clonotype: A much larger clone differs by one base, so this may be a read error. Because the CDR3 is missing its conserved closing phenylalanine or tryptophan, this is likely a read error. The rearrangement uses TRBV12-3 or TRBV12-4 and TRBJ2-1; 8 bases line up with TRBD2. This CDR3 comprises 15 residues. Trimming at V came to 10 bases and at J to 3 bases, leaving 11 bases not matched to a gene. This CDR3 is CAIISGLAGYNEQFL. The CDR3 nucleotides read TGTGCCATAATATCCGGGCTAGCGGGCTACAATGAGCAGTTCTTA.

The V gene is TRBV7-9, the J gene TRBJ1-1; 10 bases are a match to TRBD1. Germline trimming cut 0 bases from V and 11 bases from J; bases unmatched to any gene: 27. CDR3 length equals 21 residues. The V gene's germline CDR1 is SEHNR and CDR2 FQNEAQ (reference sequence). CDR3 sequence (DNA): TGTGCCAGCAGCTTAGCGTCTCGACAGGGGGCGTCAGGTATGAGTGGATTCGTCGCTTTCTTT. It yields the protein CASSLASRQGASGMSGFVAFF.

The chain's CDR3 is CASRLQVGPGDIQYF. As DNA, the CDR3 is TGTGCCAGCAGGCTCCAGGTCGGGCCCGGTGACATTCAGTACTTC. The gene calls are TRBV27 and TRBJ2-4; D remains unclear. V lost 6 bases, J lost 8 bases, and 20 bases lay in between. CDR3 length: 15 residues. Germline CDR1 and CDR2: MNHEY and SMNVEV (reference sequence).

This clonotype was recorded many times. V gene TRBV28 combines with J gene TRBJ1-1, with a possible D match to TRBD1 (6 bases). Looked up from germline, CDR1 is MDHEN and CDR2 is SYDVKM. With 3 bases removed from V and 5 bases from J, the gap between germline ends came to 22 bases. The CDR3 totals 17 residues. CDR3 nucleotides: TGTGCCAGCAGTTTTCAGAACAGGGCATCTCGGGGGACTGAAGCTTTCTTT. It is translated as CASSFQNRASRGTEAFF.

The table lists this clonotype with many counts. V is TRBV20-1 and J is TRBJ2-7; 14 bases map to TRBD2. From germline, CDR1 is DFQATT and CDR2 SNEGSKA (reference sequence). Trimming took 0 bases from V and 4 from J; bases not matched to a gene: 11. This CDR3 has 18 amino acids. The CDR3 region is CSARDIAGTSGSRYEQYF. The CDR3 bases are TGCAGTGCTAGAGACATCGCAGGGACTAGCGGGAGTCGGTACGAGCAGTACTTC.

Ten or more counts support this clonotype. The V gene is TRBV6-1, the J gene TRBJ2-1; 16 bases are a match to TRBD2. Germline V CDR1 and CDR2: MNHNS, SASEGT. The CDR3 runs 20 residues. The V and J ends lost 6 bases and 0 bases, in that order; junction bases with no gene match: 11. CDR3 sequence (DNA): TGTGCCAGCAGAGACTCCGGGACTAGCGGGAGGGGGAGCTCCTACAATGAGCAGTTCTTC. The encoded protein is CASRDSGTSGRGSSYNEQFF.

This chain joins TRBV9 and TRBJ2-1; possibly TRBD2 for D (6 bases). CDR3 length: 13 amino acids. Trimming pared 0 bases from V and 10 bases from J, leaving 11 bases between. Germline CDR1 is SGDLS and CDR2 is YYNGEE. This chain's CDR3 is CASSVAHGLEQFF. CDR3 DNA: TGTGCCAGCAGCGTAGCCCACGGACTAGAGCAGTTCTTC.

This clonotype was seen ten or more times. The chain carries TRBV12-3 or TRBV12-4 and TRBJ2-1; 8 nucleotides agree with TRBD2. With V trimmed by 6 bases and J by 8 bases, 6 bases remained unmatched. This CDR3 is built from 13 residues. The CDR3 region is CASSREGQYEQFF. The CDR3 DNA reads TGTGCCAGCAGCCGGGAGGGCCAATATGAGCAGTTCTTC.

In this sample, this clonotype turned up many times. The chain combines TRBV24-1 with TRBJ2-1; unclear D gene. This CDR3 has 12 residues. Germline assignment: CDR1 KGHDR and CDR2 SFDVKD. Trimming removed 4 bases at V and 9 bases at J, with 9 bases between. CDR3 bases: TGTGCCACCAGTGACCTGGGATTTGAGCAGTTCTTC. Residues: CATSDLGFEQFF.

In this sample, this clonotype turned up many times. This chain connects TRBV7-8 to TRBJ2-1; TRBD2 aligns across 9 bases. V was pared by 3 bases and J by 4 bases, with 4 bases of the junction left unmatched. Per the germline V gene, CDR1 is SGHVS and CDR2 is FQNEAQ. The CDR3 spans 15 residues. The DNA for the CDR3 is TGTGCCAGCAGCTTTCGACTAGCGGTTTACAATGAGCAGTTCTTC. Protein sequence: CASSFRLAVYNEQFF.

This clonotype was seen ten or more times. CDR3 sequence: CASMGSGGPSTDTQYF. CDR3 DNA: TGTGCCAGCATGGGGTCAGGGGGGCCGAGCACAGATACGCAGTATTTT. J is TRBJ2-3 and V is TRBV6-1, with TRBD1 as a possible D gene (7 bases). Germline CDR1 reads MNHNS; CDR2 reads SASEGT. The V gene lost 7 bases and the J gene lost 0 bases, with 17 bases spanning the gap. This CDR3 is 16 amino acids long.

The chain employs TRBV4-1 and TRBJ2-2; D perhaps matches TRBD1 (5 bases). The germline V gene has CDR1 MGHRA and CDR2 YSYEKL. The CDR3 is 14 residues long. The ends were cut back, 2 bases at V and 7 bases at J, with 11 bases in the middle. The chain's CDR3 is CASSQSYRNGELFF. In nucleotides, the CDR3 is TGCGCCAGCAGCCAATCCTACAGGAACGGGGAGCTGTTTTTT.

Note on this clonotype: One end of the junction varies from germline; a read error may be responsible. The V call is TRBV11-2, the J call TRBJ2-2; D is undetermined. The germline gives CDR1 SGHAT, CDR2 FQNNGV. The length of the CDR3 is 16 residues. The CDR3 region is CASSLKAGVGTGELFF. CDR3 nucleotide sequence: TGTGCAAGCAGCTTGAAGGCTGGGGTTGGAACCGGGGAGCTGTTTTTT. Full variable domain (remainder filled in from reference TRBV11-2 and TRBJ2-2): EAGVAQSPRYKIIEKRQSVAFWCNPISGHATLYWYQQILGQGPKLLIQFQNNGVVDDSQLPKDRFSAERLKGVDSTLKIQPAKLEDSAVYLCASSLKAGVGTGELFFGEGSRLTVL.

This clonotype was counted at least ten times. The gene calls are TRBV6-1 and TRBJ2-7, with TRBD1 identical over 7 bases. The CDR3 spans 14 residues. Germline V gene lookup returns CDR1 MNHNS and CDR2 SASEGT. J gave up 2 bases and V 3 bases, and 4 bases lay outside the gene matches. DNA for the CDR3: TGTGCCAGCAGTGAGCCGGGACAGCCCTACGAGCAGTACTTC. Its translation is CASSEPGQPYEQYF.

This clonotype was observed a handful of times. The chain is built from TRBV20-1 and TRBJ2-7; the D is unclear. The CDR3 is 11 residues long. V was pared by 0 bases and J by 2 bases, with 2 bases between. CDR1 is DFQATT and CDR2 is SNEGSKA in the germline V gene (reference sequence). The CDR3: CSARDPYEQYF. In DNA form, the CDR3 reads TGCAGTGCTAGAGATCCCTACGAGCAGTACTTC.

J is TRBJ1-2 and V is TRBV12-3 or TRBV12-4; D not resolved. CDR3 length: 12 residues. V was cut by 8 bases and J by 0 bases, with 7 bases left in between. DNA of the CDR3: TGTGCCAGCGGGGAAACTAACTATGGCTACACCTTC. Translating gives CASGETNYGYTF.

This clonotype was found many times. J is TRBJ2-1 and V is TRBV4-1, with D perhaps TRBD1 (7 bases). Germline CDR1 and CDR2: MGHRA and YSYEKL. Trimming pared 1 base from V and 9 bases from J, leaving 13 bases between. The CDR3 is made up of 14 amino acids. This CDR3 reads CASSQVQGGGEQFF. In DNA form, the CDR3 reads TGCGCCAGCAGCCAAGTTCAGGGGGGCGGTGAGCAGTTCTTC.

This clonotype turned up a few times. The chain links TRBV19 to TRBJ1-2; D may be TRBD1 (5 bases). Germline CDR1 is LNHDA and CDR2 is SQIVND (reference sequence). V lost 5 bases, J lost 1 base, and 20 bases lay in between. CDR3 size: 17 residues. CDR3: CASSGALEAQRNYGYTF. The CDR3 DNA follows: TGTGCCAGTAGTGGGGCTCTAGAGGCCCAGCGTAACTATGGCTACACCTTC.

This clonotype came up many times. The chain combines TRBV7-9 with TRBJ1-1; 8 nucleotides align to TRBD1. Germline CDR1 reads SEHNR; CDR2 reads FQNEAQ (reference sequence). This CDR3 is 14 amino acids long. J gave up 7 bases and V 4 bases, and 8 bases lay outside the gene matches. The CDR3 sequence is CASSSQTGVDEAFF. CDR3 nucleotides: TGTGCCAGCAGCTCTCAGACAGGGGTTGATGAAGCTTTCTTT.

This sequence joins TRBV27 and TRBJ2-3; TRBD1 aligns across 9 bases. After removal of 1 base from V and 5 bases from J, the junction contained 7 bases not matched to a gene. CDR3 length: 16 amino acids. Germline V gene data show CDR1 as MNHEY and CDR2 as SMNVEV (reference sequence). The CDR3: CASSLLEQGAEDTQYF. DNA of the CDR3: TGTGCCAGCAGTTTATTGGAACAGGGGGCGGAAGATACGCAGTATTTT.

This clonotype was found many times. The chain is built from TRBV28 and TRBJ2-7; D gene unclear. This CDR3 region has 15 residues. Germline V CDR1 and CDR2: MDHEN, SYDVKM. The ends were cut back, 3 bases at V and 3 bases at J, with 15 bases in the middle. CDR3 protein: CASSLVDGAIYEQYF. The CDR3 DNA reads TGTGCCAGCAGTTTGGTTGACGGAGCTATCTACGAGCAGTACTTC.

In this sample, this clonotype turned up many times. The rearrangement uses TRBV5-4 and TRBJ1-2; D call uncertain. Trimming took 3 bases from V and 7 from J, leaving 13 bases between them. Germline values: CDR1 SGHNT, CDR2 YYREEE (reference sequence). The CDR3 consists of 13 residues. CDR3 coding DNA: TGTGCCAGCAGCTCCCCGAACGGCCCTGGCTACACCTTC. Its translation is CASSSPNGPGYTF.

This clonotype has ten or more counts. V usage is TRBV7-8 and J usage is TRBJ2-5, with unresolved D. Trimming left V 7 bases short and J 5 bases short, with 14 bases between. This CDR3 spans 13 amino acids. Looked up from germline, CDR1 is SGHVS and CDR2 is FQNEAQ. The CDR3 protein is CASILLDRETQYF. The CDR3 DNA follows: TGTGCCAGCATCCTCTTAGATCGGGAGACCCAGTACTTC.

This clonotype has ten or more counts. The V and J genes are TRBV6-5 and TRBJ2-2; 8 bases are shared with TRBD2. Trimming cost V 8 bases and J 6 bases; bases outside gene matches: 17. This CDR3 spans 17 amino acids. Germline lookup yields CDR1 MNHEY and CDR2 SVGAGI. CDR3 nucleotides: TGTGCCAGCCACCCTTGGGCGGGACTAGTTAACGCCGGGGAGCTGTTTTTT. As protein: CASHPWAGLVNAGELFF.

This clonotype turned up a few times. This rearrangement joins TRBV28 to TRBJ1-1; 9 positions agree with TRBD1. After removal of 6 bases from V and 6 bases from J, the junction contained 8 bases not matched to a gene. The germline CDR1 and CDR2 sequences are MDHEN and SYDVKM. CDR3 length: 14 amino acids. The CDR3 DNA is TGTGCCAGCAGATCGGGACAGGGTACGGCTGAAGCTTTCTTT. Translating it yields CASRSGQGTAEAFF. Complete variable domain (other parts from reference TRBV28 and TRBJ1-1): DVKVTQSSRYLVKRTGEKVFLECVQDMDHENMFWYRQDPGLGLRLIYFSYDVKMKEKGDIPEGYSVSREKKERFSLILESASTNQTSMYLCASRSGQGTAEAFFGQGTRLTVV.

This clonotype was counted between two and nine times. The chain links TRBV7-9 to TRBJ1-1; the match to TRBD1 covers 7 bases. From germline, CDR1 is SEHNR and CDR2 FQNEAQ (reference sequence). The CDR3 runs to 15 residues. Losses at the gene ends were 4 bases for V and 6 bases for J; bases not matched to a gene: 11. The CDR3 coding sequence is TGTGCCAGCAGCTCCCCGGCAGGGGGTTATTCTGAAGCTTTCTTT. This sequence encodes CASSSPAGGYSEAFF.

The chain has TRBV2 and TRBJ2-7; D may be TRBD2 (6 bases). CDR1 is SNHLY, CDR2 FYNNEI, per germline. The CDR3 contains 14 residues. V dropped 7 bases and J dropped 2 bases, with 15 bases sitting between them. In nucleotides, the CDR3 is TGTGCCAGCATGGACCCTAGCGCTGCCTACGAGCAGTACTTC. It translates to CASMDPSAAYEQYF.